This T cell receptor (beta chain) was observed in a study of cytomegalovirus exposure and HLA in healthy donors (dated by TCRdb to the late 2010s). As for the study more broadly: An earlier analysis of approximately 640 of the donors reported about 250 Gb of sequence data and 117 million unique TCR beta sequences from some 180 million T cells. An early release that covered roughly 600 HLA-typed donors contained approximately 300 gigabases of sequencing data and tens of millions of unique TCR sequences. Of the roughly 400 genotyped donors, 70% to 90% were placed in the genetic ancestry cluster associated with self-reported Caucasian donors. The aim of the study was to test whether cataloging public T cell receptors could identify signatures of past pathogen exposure. The study used immunosequencing to profile the T cell repertoires of approximately 650 subjects and linked those repertoires to cytomegalovirus serostatus. In addition to the first cohort of 650 to 800 subjects, a separate validation cohort of approximately 110 different subjects was used. To predict cytomegalovirus infection status, the study combined high-throughput TCR immunosequencing, statistical association of individual TCRs with disease status, and machine learning. A later analysis re-analyzed previously published TCR beta repertoires from hundreds of donors and added high-resolution HLA genotyping to study TCR occurrence patterns. Rather than drawing on any new phenotypic data, the later analysis identified candidate immune exposures from TCR beta sequences and the way those sequences occurred across donors. In an earlier analysis of 587 of the donors, high-throughput TCR beta sequencing was used to judge whether each TCR beta V gene segment behaved as functional or pseudogenic. Donor age, sex, ethnicity and CMV serostatus were collected together with the repertoire data. A later genetic analysis used genome-wide SNP genotypes for about 65% of the roughly 670 donors, treating that subset as a discovery cohort. Every discovery cohort repertoire had been produced on one sequencing platform. Class I and class II HLA loci were covered by the typing at four-digit resolution. The number of donors typed differed by locus, with 629-630 for A, B, C, DRB1 and DQB1, 522 for DQA1, 606 for DPA1, and 450 to 480 for DPB1. Roughly five DR-DQ haplotypes were handled as single units for association and clustering, since linkage in the cohort was strong. Among 398 genotyped donors of the cohort, an average of around 240,000 unique TCR beta nucleotide sequences was sequenced per donor, of which 15% to 20% were non-productive.

CDR3 length: 15 amino acids, cysteine to phenylalanine. The kept DNA is CDR3 alone, 45 bases in frame from the first base. CDR1 and CDR2 (LNHDA, SQIVND) derive from the germline V gene (reference sequence). V trim: 5 bases; J trim: 2 bases; unmatched bases: 5. The library was produced with the immunoSEQ multiplex PCR assay. The multiplex PCR relied on a mix of 60 forward primers for TCR Vbeta segments and 13 reverse primers for TCR Jbeta segments. The CDR3 region of rearranged TCR beta genes was amplified from genomic DNA with a multiplex PCR assay. The amplified TCR beta libraries were sequenced on the Illumina HiSeq System as 87-base-pair reads. The authors' analysis ran thus. A later analysis tallied 70 million to 100 million unique TCR beta chains across the 700 or so repertoires, and some 10 million of those chains were shared by two or more donors. Raw reads were error-corrected and collapsed into unique sequences by a nearest-neighbor algorithm in which closely related sequences were merged to remove PCR and sequencing errors. To assign V, D and J gene segments, CDR3 sequences were aligned to IMGT reference sequences. Each retained sequence needed at least a six-nucleotide match to both a V gene segment and a J gene segment. Rearrangements were classified as productive when the CDR3 lacked stop codons and remained in frame with V and J, and all other rearrangements were classified as non-productive. CDR3 was defined according to IMGT convention as the region running from the second conserved V-encoded cysteine to the conserved J-encoded phenylalanine. In an earlier analysis of roughly 580 of the donors, sequences lacking an unambiguous match to a single V gene segment were excluded. An earlier analysis of several hundred of the donors called V segments functional above 56.7% productive rearrangements and segregating when the between-donor standard deviation exceeded 5%. A statistical classification framework was developed to diagnose cytomegalovirus status using the catalog of TCR beta chain sequences. V and J gene assignment, in a later analysis, came from comparing TCR nucleotide sequences with IMGT/GENE-DB human TR gene sequences. A later analysis assigned CDR3 sequences and most-parsimonious VDJ recombination scenarios with the TCRdist pipeline. In a later analysis, each TCR beta chain was defined by its CDR3 amino acid sequence together with its V-gene family, and reads without a unique V-gene family were excluded. A later analysis removed several hundred highly shared, low-generation-probability nucleotide sequences to deal with suspected cross-contamination and a sequencing artifact. A later analysis calculated a clonal expansion index for each public chain from normalized within-repertoire ranks of inferred template counts. In a later analysis, generation probabilities were computed with a VDJ recombination model fitted to out-of-frame rearrangements, and the resulting probabilities were checked against IGoR. In a later analysis, TCR-TCR, TCR-HLA and TCR-CMV co-occurrence was scored with hypergeometric tests, and a repertoire-size bias correction was applied to TCR pairs. A later analysis estimated false discovery rates by permuting HLA or CMV assignments 20 times. In a later analysis, co-occurring TCRs were grouped using DBSCAN, and TCRdist sequence similarity was added for clustering within HLA-allele-positive subsets. Co-occurrence clustering excluded repertoires with fewer than 30,000 or more than 120,000 public chains, plus five with anomalous nucleotide sharing. In its TCRdb copy, this immuneACCESS table keeps in-frame sequences only and misses some clones. Where compared with another copy, unresolved V genes explain less than half of these, and the others have no known cause. That table gives V, J and clone size, and the DNA gave D and trimming. The table for this sample lists around 200,000 clones; roughly 80% of them were counted only once. About 1.5% of the sample lies in the top ten.

Of note for this clone: The target of this receptor is not known. Base qualities are not provided; no much larger clone lies one nucleotide away.

The cohort comprised 710 or so healthy bone marrow donors. At the time of sampling, all cohort members were nominally healthy, though unrecorded immune exposures were likely present. The donor was CMV seronegative and was included in the group of around 320 seronegative cohort members. Every donor gave a peripheral blood sample, and the peripheral blood mononuclear cells from that sample were used for TCR beta sequencing. Genomic DNA was extracted from the blood cell samples with the Qiagen DNeasy Blood Extraction Kit. Overall results and qualifications from the work: Linkage disequilibrium might explain the correlated functional status among segregating V segments, but an unknown experimental factor could not be ruled out. This cohort had only TCR beta chains sequenced, and the lack of alpha or paired-chain data limited which features could be detected. Because counts were too low, roughly 16 rarely observed V segments, including chromosome 9 orphons, were excluded from the earlier analysis of roughly 580 of the donors. A further reported finding was that TCR beta sequences accurately predicted the HLA-A and HLA-B alleles for most subjects in the first cohort. According to the authors, the approach could potentially be generalized to other disease states and immunological phenotypes. Compared with the approximately 670-donor mean, donors in an Asian-associated ancestry cluster had fewer N-insertions in productive TCRs, according to a later genetic analysis. Several of the top co-occurrence clusters appeared to be linked to parvovirus B19, influenza, CMV and Epstein-Barr virus, according to a later analysis. Because some donors lacked HLA typing at each locus, the association tests relied only on the typed subset. In a later analysis, the rate of TCR association differed among HLA loci, with DRB1 alleles having the most associated TCRs and HLA-C alleles having the fewest. When HLA alleles, especially DR and DQ, strongly co-occurred, TCR associations were difficult to assign to individual alleles. Compared with equally common non-associated chains, HLA-associated TCR beta chains in a later analysis were more clonally expanded and had lower generation probabilities. A cluster of highly shared sequence variants was judged likely to be a technical artifact of the sequencing pipeline. A total of 164 TCR beta chains were listed by the study as associated with cytomegalovirus. Presence/absence analyses assumed roughly uniform sequencing depth across donors, an assumption that may not hold. Across donors, most TCR sequences were observed very rarely, whereas some public TCRs were present in many individuals. A few of the identified cytomegalovirus-associated TCR beta chains were confirmed in vitro to be specific for cytomegalovirus antigens. The 87-base-pair reads could not distinguish some IMGT-functional V segments, including TRBV6-2 and TRBV6-3, so those segments were excluded. An earlier analysis of approximately 500 of the donors showed that most TCR beta V segments appeared in productive rearrangements either about 87% or about 30% of the time, which broadly matched IMGT annotations. V-gene and J-gene trimming of TCR beta chains was associated with a missense DCLRE1C variant in a later genetic analysis, and the association was replicated in an independent cohort. The classifier was reported to diagnose cytomegalovirus status with high specificity and sensitivity in both the original and validation cohorts. At a false discovery rate of 0.05, a later analysis linked approximately 18,000 TCR beta sequences to specific HLA alleles. CMV serostatus was the only immune exposure information available for the cohort. Most CMV-associated TCR beta chains appeared to be HLA-restricted in a later analysis, and the HLA associations seemed to be driven largely by CMV exposure.

The sequence was obtained from a woman between 18 and 29 years old in good health and CMV-seronegative. Sequencing was done on a sample of PBMCs. This chain joins TRBV19 to TRBJ1-2; 10 bases in between match TRBD1. CDR3 loop: CASSWGQGNNYGYTF. The base sequence is TGTGCCAGTAGTTGGGGACAGGGGAACAACTATGGCTACACCTTC.